This is a list of T cell receptor beta chains from one sample in a study of blood T cells in healthy people across ages. TCRdb reprocessed the 5' RACE reads with MiXCR, giving one entry per CDR3 protein. The sample yields roughly 1.6 million distinct CDR3 sequences, about 31% seen once. Sequencing input: blood. These TCRs come from a woman between 25 and 40 years old in good health. The CDR3 runs from the conserved cysteine through the conserved F or W. The D gene is left open where the match is weak. The size field is filled for only some rows; it gives once, few, many or a size class.

CDR3 length,D gene,V gene,clone size,J gene,CDR3 protein,CDR3 DNA
14,-,TRBV20-1,-,TRBJ1-4,CSARDRYYVEKLFF,TGCAGTGCTAGAGATCGGTATTACGTTGAAAAACTGTTTTTT
17,TRBD1,TRBV4-1,few,TRBJ1-4,CASSRSPYRGDNEKLFF,TGCGCCAGCAGCCGCAGCCCCTACAGGGGGGATAATGAAAAACTGTTTTTT
14,-,TRBV5-1,few,TRBJ2-5,CASSFGRQRETQYF,TGCGCCAGCAGCTTTGGCAGACAGAGGGAGACCCAGTACTTC
14,-,TRBV5-6,once,TRBJ2-7,CASSFQIQHYEQYF,TGTGCCAGCAGCTTCCAGATACAGCACTACGAGCAGTACTTC
14,-,TRBV6-5,-,TRBJ1-6,CASSQGIGTSPLHF,TGTGCCAGCAGTCAGGGTATAGGGACTTCACCCCTCCACTTT
14,TRBD2,TRBV5-1,few,TRBJ2-5,CASGLDSLQETQYF,TGCGCCAGCGGACTAGACAGCCTCCAAGAGACCCAGTACTTC
11,-,TRBV20-1,-,TRBJ1-2,CSATRGYGYTF,TGCAGTGCTACTAGAGGGTATGGCTACACCTTC
18,-,TRBV6-5,-,TRBJ2-3,CASSYSGNLGLGTDTQYF,TGTGCCAGCAGTTACTCGGGGAACCTTGGACTTGGCACAGATACGCAGTATTTT
16,-,TRBV4-1,-,TRBJ1-1,CASSQNPGLGNTEAFF,TGCGCCAGCAGCCAAAATCCGGGTCTAGGGAACACTGAAGCTTTCTTT
17,-,TRBV4-1,few,TRBJ2-1,CASSQDLSKTSYNEQFF,TGCGCCAGCAGCCAAGATTTGAGCAAAACCTCCTACAATGAGCAGTTCTTC
13,TRBD1,TRBV27,few,TRBJ2-7,CASRRGGEYEQYF,TGTGCCAGCAGGCGAGGGGGCGAGTACGAGCAGTACTTC
15,-,TRBV28,few,TRBJ2-5,CASSTPQGPQATQYF,TGTGCCAGCAGTACCCCACAGGGCCCGCAGGCGACCCAGTACTTC
13,TRBD1,TRBV10-3,-,TRBJ2-7,CAIRGQGYSEQYF,TGTGCCATCAGAGGACAGGGGTATTCCGAGCAGTACTTC
15,TRBD1,TRBV20-1,-,TRBJ1-1,CSARRTGTMNTEAFF,TGCAGTGCTAGGAGGACAGGGACGATGAACACTGAAGCTTTCTTT
16,TRBD2,TRBV20-1,-,TRBJ2-1,CSAPGVAGRPGNEQFF,TGCAGTGCCCCCGGGGTAGCGGGACGGCCGGGGAATGAGCAGTTCTTC
13,TRBD2,TRBV15,-,TRBJ2-1,CATSWLAGAKQFF,TGTGCCACCAGCTGGCTAGCGGGAGCTAAGCAGTTCTTC
15,TRBD1,TRBV7-9,-,TRBJ1-2,CASSAFQGAGYGYTF,TGTGCCAGCAGCGCATTTCAGGGGGCTGGCTATGGCTACACCTTC
15,-,TRBV5-1,-,TRBJ2-3,CASSLGQKDTDTQYF,TGCGCCAGCAGCCTAGGACAGAAGGACACAGATACGCAGTATTTT
13,-,TRBV2,-,TRBJ1-1,CASSDLVNTEAFF,TGTGCCAGCAGTGACCTGGTGAACACTGAAGCTTTCTTT
15,-,TRBV2,-,TRBJ2-5,CASSDGGNPYNEQYF,TGTGCCAGCAGTGACGGGGGAAATCCTTACAATGAGCAGTACTTC
13,TRBD1,TRBV4-1,-,TRBJ1-4,CASRRTGGEKLFF,TGCGCCAGCAGGCGGACAGGGGGTGAAAAACTGTTTTTT
17,TRBD2,TRBV18,-,TRBJ2-5,CASSPPKSLAGEETQYF,TGTGCCAGCTCACCACCGAAGTCACTAGCGGGGGAAGAGACCCAGTACTTC
16,TRBD2,TRBV10-3,-,TRBJ2-7,CAISDHLAGVSYEQYF,TGTGCCATCAGTGACCACCTAGCGGGAGTTTCCTACGAGCAGTACTTC
14,-,TRBV4-2,few,TRBJ2-3,CASSLEERPDTQYF,TGTGCCAGCAGCCTGGAAGAGCGACCAGATACGCAGTATTTT
13,TRBD2,TRBV6-5,-,TRBJ2-7,CASSGEGSLRQYF,TGTGCCAGCAGCGGGGAGGGATCCCTCAGGCAGTACTTC
18,-,TRBV4-3,-,TRBJ2-1,CASSQDITMFTRVVEQFF,TGCGCCAGCAGCCAAGATATTACGATGTTTACACGCGTCGTCGAGCAGTTCTTC
17,TRBD1,TRBV5-1,-,TRBJ1-1,CASSSLTGPGENTEAFF,TGCGCCAGCAGCTCCTTGACAGGGCCGGGTGAGAACACTGAAGCTTTCTTT
15,TRBD2,TRBV9,-,TRBJ2-3,CASSGLAGDTDTQYF,TGTGCCAGCAGCGGTTTAGCGGGGGACACAGATACGCAGTATTTT
14,-,TRBV5-5,few,TRBJ2-3,CASSLGGGKDTQYF,TGTGCCAGCAGCTTGGGAGGGGGTAAGGATACGCAGTATTTT
16,-,TRBV7-3,-,TRBJ2-3,CASSKYPGSSTDTQYF,TGTGCCAGCAGCAAATATCCGGGTTCTAGCACAGATACGCAGTATTTT
14,-,TRBV28,few,TRBJ2-5,CASSSPSEPFKQYF,TGTGCCAGCAGTTCCCCCTCAGAACCCTTTAAGCAGTACTTC
16,-,TRBV6-1,-,TRBJ2-7,CASTPGAYQGNDEQYF,TGTGCCAGCACTCCGGGGGCTTACCAGGGGAACGACGAGCAGTACTTC
14,TRBD2,TRBV29-1,few,TRBJ2-1,CSAEGGGAFNEQFF,TGCAGCGCAGAAGGCGGGGGGGCCTTCAATGAGCAGTTCTTC
15,TRBD1,TRBV29-1,-,TRBJ2-1,CSALTGHGSYNEQFF,TGCAGCGCTTTGACAGGGCATGGGTCCTACAATGAGCAGTTCTTC
17,TRBD2,TRBV6-1,few,TRBJ2-1,CASKKIGLAGMNNEQFF,TGTGCCAGCAAGAAAATCGGACTAGCGGGGATGAACAATGAGCAGTTCTTC